Below, one TCR beta chain is given with its context. The sample is drawn from a study of CD8 T cells in ankylosing spondylitis. V shed 5 bases and J shed 7 bases, with 19 bases lying between them. The length of the CDR3 is 15 residues. Germline lookup yields CDR1 SGHAT and CDR2 FQNNGV. One entry per CDR3 protein, called by TCRdb with MiXCR from the 5' RACE reads. The sample contains fewer than 400,000 distinct CDR3 sequences, 14% to 15% of which appear only once. The V and J genes are TRBV11-2 and TRBJ2-3; D is uncertain. The sample consisted of blood, either unsorted or a sorted T cell fraction (not recorded which). The receptor's source is a male donor with ankylosing spondylitis or in good health (not recorded which). For the CDR3, the DNA is TGTGCCAGCAGCACGCGAAGACCGATTGGGAATACGCAGTATTTT. Its translation is CASSTRRPIGNTQYF. The full variable domain, its missing parts supplied by reference TRBV11-2 and TRBJ2-3, is EAGVAQSPRYKIIEKRQSVAFWCNPISGHATLYWYQQILGQGPKLLIQFQNNGVVDDSQLPKDRFSAERLKGVDSTLKIQPAKLEDSAVYLCASSTRRPIGNTQYFGPGTRLTVL.